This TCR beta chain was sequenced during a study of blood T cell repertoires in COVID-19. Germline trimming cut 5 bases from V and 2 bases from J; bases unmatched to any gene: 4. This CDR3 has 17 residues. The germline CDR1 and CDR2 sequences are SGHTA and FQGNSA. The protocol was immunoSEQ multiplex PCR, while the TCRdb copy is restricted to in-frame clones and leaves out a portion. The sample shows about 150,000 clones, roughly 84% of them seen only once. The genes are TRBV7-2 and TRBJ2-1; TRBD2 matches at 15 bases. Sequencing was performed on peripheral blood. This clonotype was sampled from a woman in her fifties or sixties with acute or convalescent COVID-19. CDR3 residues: CASSPRTSGRAYNEQFF. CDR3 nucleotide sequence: TGTGCCAGCAGCCCCCGGACTAGCGGGAGGGCCTACAATGAGCAGTTCTTC. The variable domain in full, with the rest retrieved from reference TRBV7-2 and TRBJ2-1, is GAGVSQSPSNKVTEKGKDVELRCDPISGHTALYWYRQSLGQGLEFLIYFQGNSAPDKSGLPSDRFSAERTGGSVSTLTIQRTQQEDSAVYLCASSPRTSGRAYNEQFFGPGTRLTVL.